Below, 28 T cell receptor beta chains from the same sample are listed, as sequenced in a study of CD8 T cells in Susac syndrome (dated by TCRdb to the late 2010s). Library preparation was by the immunoSEQ multiplex PCR assay. RNA was extracted using the RNeasy kit, and roughly 0.45 to 1 ug of the RNA was reverse transcribed with random hexamers. The raw public data were reprocessed by TCRdb itself: fastp quality trimming at Q25, MiXCR clonotype calling, in-frame beta chains only. Rows with a matching CDR3 protein are joined into one entry that keeps the most common DNA and genes. The sample table lists 100,000 to 150,000 distinct CDR3 sequences, 80% to 95% of them with a count of one. Over 0.3% of the sample comes from the top ten. The sample taken for sequencing was CD8+ T cells from PBMCs. These receptors were collected from a human donor with multiple sclerosis.

The rearrangement uses TRBV28 and TRBJ2-2; D is unresolved. Germline CDR1 reads MDHEN; CDR2 reads SYDVKM. This CDR3 region has 15 residues. Trimming pared 2 bases from V and 0 bases from J, leaving 7 bases between. The CDR3 spells CASSLPVANTGELFF. DNA of the CDR3: TGTGCCAGCAGTTTACCCGTTGCGAACACCGGGGAGCTGTTTTTT.

The chain couples TRBV6-1 to TRBJ2-7; D ambiguous. Germline assignment: CDR1 MNHNS and CDR2 SASEGT. CDR3 length: 11 amino acids. V was trimmed by 6 bases and J by 3 bases, leaving 6 bases between them. CDR3 protein: CASSQVYEQYV. The CDR3 region has the DNA TGTGCCAGCAGCCAGGTCTACGAGCAGTACGTC.

The V call is TRBV2, the J call TRBJ2-3; no reliable D call. Germline-derived CDR1 and CDR2 are SNHLY and FYNNEI. This CDR3 is built from 12 residues. Trimming removed 9 bases from V and 0 bases from J, with 7 bases in between. The CDR3 nucleotides read TGTGCCAGTTTAGGCAGCACAGATACGCAGTATTTT. Its translation is CASLGSTDTQYF.

The rearrangement links TRBV19 to TRBJ2-7, with 10 bases that match TRBD1. The germline V gene has CDR1 LNHDA and CDR2 SQIVND (reference sequence). This CDR3 has 14 amino acids. J lost 3 bases, V lost 6 bases, and 5 bases had no gene match. The CDR3 region has the DNA TGTGCCAGTAGAAAGACAGGGGGCTTCTACGAGCAGTACTTC. This codes for CASRKTGGFYEQYF.

V gene TRBV20-1 combines with J gene TRBJ2-3; D is tentatively TRBD1 or TRBD2 (6 bases each). CDR3 length: 16 residues. The germline CDR1 and CDR2 sequences are DFQATT and SNEGSKA (reference sequence). V shed 0 bases and J shed 0 bases, with 13 bases lying between them. Here the CDR3 DNA reads TGCAGTGCTAGAGATCCTGGGGGGCGGAGCACAGATACGCAGTATTTT. Amino acid sequence: CSARDPGGRSTDTQYF.

The chain employs TRBV20-1 and TRBJ1-2; tentatively, D is TRBD1 (5 bases). The V gene's germline CDR1 is DFQATT and CDR2 SNEGSKA (reference sequence). CDR3 length: 14 residues. Trimming shortened V by 1 base and J by 4 bases, and 13 bases separated the two germline ends. CDR3 sequence (DNA): TGCAGTGCTAGAGCCTACAGGCAGTCCTATGGCTACACCTTC. Amino acid sequence: CSARAYRQSYGYTF.

This clonotype was seen only a few times. Compared with germline, one end of the junction differs, possibly owing to a read error. This rearrangement joins TRBV28 to TRBJ1-6; 7 bases line up with TRBD1. Germline V gene lookup returns CDR1 MDHEN and CDR2 SYDVKM. This CDR3 comprises 17 residues. CDR3 DNA sequence: TGTGCCAGCAGGAAAGGACAGGCTAGCTCCTATAATTCCCCCCTCCACTTT. Its translation is CASRKGQASSYNSPLHF.

This rearrangement joins TRBV4-1 to TRBJ2-2; D is possibly TRBD1 (5 bases). The CDR3 is 15 residues long. V lost 4 bases to trimming and J lost 6 bases, with 15 bases between them. From germline, CDR1 is MGHRA and CDR2 YSYEKL. CDR3 DNA sequence: TGCGCCAGCAGCCCCCCTTTTTCGACAGCCGGGGAGCTGTTTTTT. Translated, it gives CASSPPFSTAGELFF.

This chain connects TRBV12-3 or TRBV12-4 to TRBJ2-3, with unresolved D. Trimming pared 10 bases from V and 0 bases from J, leaving 14 bases between. The CDR3 has 14 amino acids. Written as DNA, the CDR3 is TGTGCCACCGAGGTTATGTTTAGCACAGATACGCAGTATTTT. This encodes CATEVMFSTDTQYF.

This chain uses TRBV20-1 with TRBJ2-2, with 8 bases aligning to TRBD2. Germline values: CDR1 DFQATT, CDR2 SNEGSKA (reference sequence). The ends lost 6 bases at V and 0 bases at J; junction bases unmatched: 6. There are 15 residues in the CDR3. This CDR3 reads CSAREGGSNTGELFF. The DNA for the CDR3 is TGCAGTGCCCGGGAGGGGGGTTCGAACACCGGGGAGCTGTTTTTT.

The chain joins TRBV20-1 to TRBJ2-7; tentative D call: TRBD2 (6 bases). This CDR3 comprises 12 residues. Trimming cost V 8 bases and J 1 base, with 12 bases left between them. Germline loops: CDR1 DFQATT, CDR2 SNEGSKA (reference sequence). The CDR3 region is CSLNGGSYEQYV. The CDR3 DNA sequence: TGCAGTCTAAATGGAGGGTCCTACGAGCAGTACGTC.

V is TRBV10-3 and J is TRBJ2-5, with a weak D call TRBD1 (5 bases). The V end lost 1 base, the J end lost 5 bases, and 14 bases lay between the germline ends. From germline, CDR1 is ENHRY and CDR2 SYGVKD. This CDR3 region has 15 residues. CDR3 sequence reads: CAISELGREGETQYF. The CDR3 DNA is TGTGCCATCAGTGAGTTGGGCAGGGAAGGTGAGACCCAGTACTTC.

V gene TRBV19 combines with J gene TRBJ1-1; D might be TRBD1 (5 bases). V was shortened by 7 bases and J by 4 bases, with 10 bases between the two germline ends. Germline V gene data show CDR1 as LNHDA and CDR2 as SQIVND (reference sequence). CDR3 length equals 12 residues. The DNA of the CDR3 is TGTGCCAGTACCCTCGGGGGCACTGAAGCTTTCTTT. Its translation: CASTLGGTEAFF.

The chain employs TRBV12-3 or TRBV12-4 and TRBJ2-3; the D is unclear. V lost 3 bases and J lost 1, with 2 bases in between. This CDR3 is built from 12 residues. CDR3 amino acids: CASSFGTDTQYF. The CDR3 DNA reads as TGTGCCAGCAGTTTCGGCACAGATACGCAGTATTTT.

This rearrangement joins TRBV12-3 or TRBV12-4 to TRBJ1-5, with D perhaps matching TRBD1 (6 bases). With 6 bases removed from V and 0 bases from J, the gap between germline ends came to 9 bases. CDR3 length equals 14 residues. The DNA for the CDR3 is TGTGCCAGCAGGGACAGCTATAGCAATCAGCCCCAGCATTTT. Translating gives CASRDSYSNQPQHF.

The rearrangement uses TRBV2 and TRBJ2-7, with D unclear. V lost 2 bases and J 4 bases, leaving 9 bases between the germline ends. The CDR3 is 13 residues long. In germline, CDR1 is SNHLY, CDR2 FYNNEI. CDR3 coding DNA: TGTGCCAGCAGTGAACCCGGTGGGTACGAGCAGTACGTC. This sequence encodes CASSEPGGYEQYV.

The chain employs TRBV12-2 and TRBJ1-2. TRBV12-2 is designated a pseudogene. This CDR3 is 12 amino acids long. The CDR3 DNA reads as TGTGCAAGTCGCTACAAAAACTATGGCTACACCTTC. Translating gives CASRYKNYGYTF.

The chain has TRBV4-1 and TRBJ2-7; D perhaps matches TRBD1 (5 bases). The CDR3 has 14 residues. The V gene's germline CDR1 is MGHRA and CDR2 YSYEKL. V lost 4 bases and J 2 bases, leaving 12 bases between the germline ends. The CDR3 reads CASSPSDSAYEQYV. The CDR3 region has the DNA TGCGCCAGCAGCCCGTCCGACAGTGCCTACGAGCAGTACGTC.

This sequence joins TRBV4-1 and TRBJ2-3; D is undetermined. The germline V gene encodes CDR1 MGHRA and CDR2 YSYEKL. V gave up 0 bases and J gave up 7 bases, with 14 bases separating them. This CDR3 region has 15 residues. In DNA form, the CDR3 reads TGCGCCAGCAGCCAAGAGTTGGCTCCGGCGTATACGCAGTATTTT. Translating gives CASSQELAPAYTQYF.

This rearrangement joins TRBV7-9 to TRBJ2-7; D remains ambiguous. Trimming pared 4 bases from V and 7 bases from J, leaving 8 bases between. The CDR3 is 11 residues long. Germline assignment: CDR1 SEHNR and CDR2 FQNEAQ (reference sequence). CDR3 in DNA: TGTGCCAGCAGCTCTCAGTTGGAGCAGTACTTC. This encodes CASSSQLEQYF.

The chain is built from TRBV5-1 and TRBJ1-1, with D possibly matching TRBD1 (5 bases). The V gene's germline CDR1 is SGHRS and CDR2 YFSETQ. Trimming took 5 bases from V and 1 from J, leaving 9 bases between them. This CDR3 is built from 13 residues. The CDR3 is CASSEGTNTEAFF. CDR3 nucleotide sequence: TGCGCCAGCAGTGAAGGGACGAACACTGAAGCTTTCTTT. The full variable domain, with the rest looked up from reference TRBV5-1 and TRBJ1-1, is KAGVTQTPRYLIKTRGQQVTLSCSPISGHRSVSWYQQTPGQGLQFLFEYFSETQRNKGNFPGRFSGRQFSNSRSEMNVSTLELGDSALYLCASSEGTNTEAFFGQGTRLTVV.

This clonotype was seen only once. The V call is TRBV7-2, the J call TRBJ1-2; D gene ambiguous. In germline, CDR1 is SGHTA, CDR2 FQGNSA. The germline V and J ends were trimmed by 1 base and 4 bases, with 7 bases remaining between them. There are 13 residues in the CDR3. This CDR3 reads CASSLVVVYGYTF. Here the CDR3 DNA reads TGTGCCAGCAGCTTAGTGGTAGTCTATGGCTACACCTTC. Full variable domain (remainder filled in from reference TRBV7-2 and TRBJ1-2): GAGVSQSPSNKVTEKGKDVELRCDPISGHTALYWYRQSLGQGLEFLIYFQGNSAPDKSGLPSDRFSAERTGGSVSTLTIQRTQQEDSAVYLCASSLVVVYGYTFGSGTRLTVV.

The gene calls are TRBV12-3 or TRBV12-4 and TRBJ1-2, with D hard to call. The CDR3 spans 11 residues. V lost 3 bases and J lost 5, with 4 bases in between. CDR3 bases: TGTGCCAGCAGTTTTGGTTATGGCTACACCTTC. Amino acid sequence: CASSFGYGYTF.

The rearrangement joins TRBV5-1 to TRBJ2-3; no clear D gene. The CDR3 has 14 amino acids. Per germline, CDR1 SGHRS and CDR2 YFSETQ. The germline V and J ends were trimmed by 4 bases and 2 bases, with 11 bases remaining between them. CDR3 sequence: CASSPARPTDTQYF. CDR3 in DNA: TGCGCCAGCAGCCCGGCGAGGCCCACAGATACGCAGTATTTT.

The chain has TRBV2 and TRBJ1-5, with D uncertain. CDR1 and CDR2 from the germline V gene are SNHLY and FYNNEI. Trimming shortened V by 3 bases and J by 1 base, and 7 bases separated the two germline ends. The CDR3 spans 14 residues. Written as DNA, the CDR3 is TGTGCCAGCAGTGATCGGGGAAGCAATCAGCCCCAGCATTTT. Amino acid sequence: CASSDRGSNQPQHF. The full variable domain, with the rest looked up from reference TRBV2 and TRBJ1-5, is EPEVTQTPSHQVTQMGQEVILRCVPISNHLYFYWYRQILGQKVEFLVSFYNNEISEKSEIFDDQFSVERPDGSNFTLKIRSTKLEDSAMYFCASSDRGSNQPQHFGDGTRLSIL.

This clonotype occurred once. The CDR3 region is CASRPHRGNQPQHF. The CDR3 nucleotides are TGTGCCAGCAGACCACACAGGGGGAATCAGCCCCAGCATTTT. The V and J genes are TRBV27 and TRBJ1-5, with 8 bases identical to TRBD1. There are 14 residues in the CDR3. V dropped 6 bases and J dropped 4; count of bases not matched to a gene: 5. Per the germline V gene, CDR1 is MNHEY and CDR2 is SMNVEV (reference sequence).

This chain connects TRBV12-3 or TRBV12-4 to TRBJ1-1; TRBD1 matches 10 bases. The CDR3 consists of 16 residues. Trimming cost V 5 bases and J 4 bases; bases outside gene matches: 10. The CDR3 spells CASSPLDRGPGTEAFF. CDR3 nucleotides: TGTGCCAGCAGTCCTCTCGACAGGGGGCCAGGCACTGAAGCTTTCTTT.

The CDR3 region has the DNA TGTGCCAGCGAGGAGAGGAACACCGGGGAGCTGTTTTTT. This gives the protein CASEERNTGELFF. The chain recombines TRBV27 with TRBJ2-2; no clear D gene. V was trimmed by 8 bases and J by 1 base, leaving 8 bases between them. The CDR3 is 13 amino acids. Per germline, CDR1 MNHEY and CDR2 SMNVEV (reference sequence).